The 14 T cell receptor beta chains below were found in one sample sequenced in a study of T-cell reconstitution after alpha-beta-depleted transplantation in children. As it was prepared, the TCRbeta library received unique molecular identifiers. TCRdb fed the PCR reads into MiXCR, producing one record per CDR3 protein. Of some 520,000 distinct CDR3 sequences listed, approximately 30% were seen once; the top ten hold under 3%. The sample was PBMCs from the stem cell graft donor, taken from the stem cell graft. These receptors were obtained from a human donor who donated a stem cell graft to a child with aplastic anemia.

This clonotype was found a few times. This rearrangement joins TRBV6-5 to TRBJ1-2, with 7 bases that match TRBD1. V shed 1 base and J 4 bases; nucleotides not matched to a gene: 9. From germline, CDR1 is MNHEY and CDR2 SVGAGI. The length of the CDR3 is 16 residues. The CDR3 loop is CASSYFQTGRSYGYTF. As DNA, the CDR3 is TGTGCCAGCAGTTACTTTCAGACAGGGCGCTCCTATGGCTACACCTTC.

The rearrangement links TRBV20-1 to TRBJ2-1, with 9 positions matching TRBD2. This CDR3 is 13 amino acids long. CDR1 is DFQATT, CDR2 SNEGSKA, per germline (reference sequence). After removal of 5 bases from V and 7 bases from J, the junction contained 6 bases not matched to a gene. The DNA for the CDR3 is TGCAGTGCTGGAACCCTAGCGGGAAATGAGCAGTTCTTC. Translation: CSAGTLAGNEQFF.

The J gene is TRBJ2-3, the V gene TRBV20-1; 7 nucleotides match TRBD1. After removal of 3 bases from V and 7 bases from J, the junction contained 10 bases not matched to a gene. Germline V gene data show CDR1 as DFQATT and CDR2 as SNEGSKA (reference sequence). The length of the CDR3 is 14 residues. Here the CDR3 DNA reads TGCAGTGCTAGTGACAGGGTTTTGTGGAATACGCAGTATTTT. It codes for CSASDRVLWNTQYF.

This clonotype was counted at least ten times. The CDR3: CSAVPGSATNEKLFF. The DNA for the CDR3 is TGCAGTGCTGTTCCTGGGTCTGCAACTAATGAAAAACTGTTTTTT. The genes are TRBV20-1 and TRBJ1-4; D not certain. Germline V gives CDR1 DFQATT, CDR2 SNEGSKA (reference sequence). Trimming took 5 bases from V and 0 from J, leaving 13 bases between them. The CDR3 is 15 residues long.

V is TRBV18 and J is TRBJ1-1; D unclear. CDR1 KGHSH and CDR2 LQKENI come from the germline V gene. This CDR3 has 15 residues. V lost 3 bases to trimming and J lost 4 bases, with 15 bases between them. The CDR3 nucleotides read TGTGCCAGCTCACCCCTCGACACGGCAGGCACTGAAGCTTTCTTT. It is translated as CASSPLDTAGTEAFF.

This clonotype was seen only a few times. The chain has TRBV9 and TRBJ2-5; D unclear. V lost 4 bases and J lost 1, with 11 bases in between. The CDR3 has 14 residues. Germline CDR1 and CDR2: SGDLS and YYNGEE. In DNA, the CDR3 is TGTGCCAGCAGCCCCGGACGGATCCAAGAGACCCAGTACTTC. Its translation: CASSPGRIQETQYF.

This clonotype was counted only a few times. The chain employs TRBV21-1 and TRBJ1-5; whether TRBD1, the table's D call, matches the DNA was not checked. TRBV21-1 is a recognized pseudogene. This CDR3 has 13 residues. The CDR3 bases are TGTGCCAGCTCTCAGGGGGCGCAGGAGCCCCAGCATTTT. Its protein product is CASSQGAQEPQHF.

This sequence joins TRBV6-2 or TRBV6-3 and TRBJ2-2, with 7 bases aligning to TRBD2. The CDR3 has 14 residues. V was pared by 6 bases and J by 2 bases, with 3 bases of the junction left unmatched. CDR1 is MNHEY, CDR2 SVGEGT, per germline. The CDR3 loop reads CASRPAGNTGELFF. In DNA form, the CDR3 reads TGTGCCAGCAGGCCAGCGGGAAACACCGGGGAGCTGTTTTTT.

The sample holds many counts of this clonotype. The rearrangement uses TRBV20-1 and TRBJ1-1; the D is unclear. V gave up 4 bases and J gave up 11 bases, with 17 bases separating them. Germline assignment: CDR1 DFQATT and CDR2 SNEGSKA (reference sequence). The CDR3 runs to 12 residues. The DNA of the CDR3 is TGCAGTGCTATGATACACACCGCGAAGGCTTTCTTT. Translated, it gives CSAMIHTAKAFF.

The gene calls are TRBV12-3 or TRBV12-4 and TRBJ2-1; 8 bases line up with TRBD2. With V trimmed by 10 bases and J by 0 bases, 5 bases remained unmatched. This CDR3 has 14 amino acids. The CDR3 nucleotides read TGTGCCATTGATAGCGGGACCTCCTACAATGAGCAGTTCTTC. This sequence encodes CAIDSGTSYNEQFF.

The V and J genes are TRBV20-1 and TRBJ1-3; the D gene is possibly TRBD1 (5 bases). Germline V gene lookup returns CDR1 DFQATT and CDR2 SNEGSKA (reference sequence). CDR3 length equals 12 residues. The CDR3 loop reads CSAAGGENTIYF. In DNA form, the CDR3 reads TGCAGCGCGGCCGGGGGGGAAAACACCATATATTTT.

The V and J genes are TRBV30 and TRBJ1-1, with 9 bases fitting TRBD1. The CDR3 spans 14 residues. Per the germline V gene, CDR1 is GTSNPN and CDR2 is SVGIG (reference sequence). V gave up 5 bases and J gave up 8 bases; unmatched junction bases: 12. CDR3 bases: TGTGCCTGGGATTCCGGGACAGGGCTAACGGAAGCTTTCTTT. It encodes CAWDSGTGLTEAFF.

This clonotype was found a few times. The chain uses TRBV12-3 or TRBV12-4 and TRBJ2-1; the match to TRBD2 covers 13 bases. After removal of 6 bases from V and 7 bases from J, the junction contained 3 bases not matched to a gene. The CDR3 runs 14 residues. CDR3 in DNA: TGTGCCAGCAGGGGACTAGCGGGGTTGAATGAGCAGTTCTTC. This encodes CASRGLAGLNEQFF.

In this sample, this clonotype turned up a few times. CDR3 residues: CASSAGLAGLEQYV. In nucleotides, the CDR3 is TGTGCCAGCAGTGCGGGACTAGCGGGACTCGAGCAGTACGTC. The chain couples TRBV6-2 or TRBV6-3 to TRBJ2-7, with 13 bases lining up with TRBD2. The V and J ends lost 5 bases and 6 bases, in that order; junction bases with no gene match: 4. Germline V lookup: CDR1 MNHEY, CDR2 SVGEGT. This CDR3 has 14 residues.